This T cell receptor beta chain was sequenced for a study of Ad26.COV2.S vaccination and SARS-CoV-2 variants. Study information: Ad26.COV2.S was injected intramuscularly once or twice, 56 days apart. General observations from the study: Spike-specific TCR breadth in vaccine recipients exceeded that seen in placebo recipients.

CDR1 is SGDLS, CDR2 YYNGEE, per germline. The CDR3 covers 12 residues. V lost 4 bases and J 5 bases, leaving 10 bases between the germline ends. This clone was seen a single time. Its antigen is currently unknown. Treatment described: around 19 received Ad26.COV2.S at low or high dose, single or two shots; five or six received placebo; per-sample allocation not given. Day 63 following the first vaccine or placebo injection was when the samples were taken. SARS-CoV-2 spike from the Wuhan strain was encoded by the vaccine, an Ad26 vector. Generated by immunoSEQ multiplex PCR, the TCRdb table keeps only in-frame clones and is missing some. The table lists 350,000 to 500,000 clones, roughly 87% of them singletons, with 2.5% in the top ten.

This chain connects TRBV9 to TRBJ2-7; D ambiguous. This sequence originates from a person aged 18 to 59 who received the Ad26.COV2.S COVID-19 vaccine or a placebo. The sequenced sample was peripheral blood, obtained in a trial of Ad26.COV2.S vaccine versus placebo. The CDR3: CASSPCNDEQYF. CDR3 DNA: TGTGCCAGCAGCCCTTGCAACGACGAGCAGTACTTC. Drawing the rest from reference TRBV9 and TRBJ2-7, the complete variable domain is DSGVTQTPKHLITATGQRVTLRCSPRSGDLSVYWYQQSLDQGLQFLIQYYNGEERAKGNILERFSAQQFPDLHSELNLSSLELGDSALYFCASSPCNDEQYFGPGTRLTVT.